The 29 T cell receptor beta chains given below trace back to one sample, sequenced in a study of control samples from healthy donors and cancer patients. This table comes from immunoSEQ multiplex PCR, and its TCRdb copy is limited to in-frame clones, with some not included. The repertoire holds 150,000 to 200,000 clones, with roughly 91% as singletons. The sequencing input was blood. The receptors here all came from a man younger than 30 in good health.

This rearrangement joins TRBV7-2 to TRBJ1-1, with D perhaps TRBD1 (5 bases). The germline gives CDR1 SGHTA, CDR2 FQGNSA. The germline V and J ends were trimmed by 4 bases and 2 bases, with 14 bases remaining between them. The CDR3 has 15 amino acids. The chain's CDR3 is CASSSFGGYNTEAFF. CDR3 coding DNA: TGTGCCAGCAGCTCGTTCGGGGGGTACAACACTGAAGCTTTCTTT. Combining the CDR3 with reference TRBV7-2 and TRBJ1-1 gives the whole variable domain GAGVSQSPSNKVTEKGKDVELRCDPISGHTALYWYRQSLGQGLEFLIYFQGNSAPDKSGLPSDRFSAERTGGSVSTLTIQRTQQEDSAVYLCASSSFGGYNTEAFFGQGTRLTVV.

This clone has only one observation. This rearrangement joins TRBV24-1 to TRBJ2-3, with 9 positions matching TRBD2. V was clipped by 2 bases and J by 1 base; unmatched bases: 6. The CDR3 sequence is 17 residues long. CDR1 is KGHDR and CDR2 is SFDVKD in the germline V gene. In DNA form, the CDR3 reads TGTGCCACCAGTGATTGGTCGGCTAGCGGGGGCACAGATACGCAGTATTTT. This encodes CATSDWSASGGTDTQYF.

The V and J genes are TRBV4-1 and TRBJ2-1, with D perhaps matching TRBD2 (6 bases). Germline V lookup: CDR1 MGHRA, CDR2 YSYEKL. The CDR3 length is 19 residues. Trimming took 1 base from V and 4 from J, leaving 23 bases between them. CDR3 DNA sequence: TGCGCCAGCAGCCAAGTTCCACTCGATGCGGGACTGCAATACAATGAGCAGTTCTTC. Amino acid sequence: CASSQVPLDAGLQYNEQFF.

CDR3 residues: CASSVGDNYGYTF. The CDR3 DNA reads as TGTGCCAGCAGCGTAGGGGACAACTATGGCTACACCTTC. This chain connects TRBV9 to TRBJ1-2, with D tentatively TRBD1 (5 bases). Germline V CDR1 and CDR2: SGDLS, YYNGEE. The CDR3 spans 13 residues. V lost 0 bases to trimming and J lost 2 bases, with 5 bases between them.

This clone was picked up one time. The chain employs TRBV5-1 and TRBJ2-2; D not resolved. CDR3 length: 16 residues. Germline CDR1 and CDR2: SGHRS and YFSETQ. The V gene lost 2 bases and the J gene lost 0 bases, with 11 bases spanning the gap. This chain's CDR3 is CASSFLQRPNTGELFF. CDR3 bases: TGCGCCAGCAGCTTCCTACAGAGACCGAACACCGGGGAGCTGTTTTTT.

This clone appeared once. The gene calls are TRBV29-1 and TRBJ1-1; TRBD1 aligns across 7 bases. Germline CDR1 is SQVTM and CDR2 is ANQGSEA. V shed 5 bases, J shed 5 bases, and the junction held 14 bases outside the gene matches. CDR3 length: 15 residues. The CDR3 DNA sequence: TGCAGCGTTCCTTCCCCGACAAGGGGGCGGACTGAAGCTTTCTTT. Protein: CSVPSPTRGRTEAFF.

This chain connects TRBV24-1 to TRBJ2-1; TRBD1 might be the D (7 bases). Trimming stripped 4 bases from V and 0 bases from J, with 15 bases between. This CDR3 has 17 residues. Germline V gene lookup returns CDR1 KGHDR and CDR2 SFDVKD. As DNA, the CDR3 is TGTGCCACCAGTGACCCCAGACAGGGAGGCTCCTACAATGAGCAGTTCTTC. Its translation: CATSDPRQGGSYNEQFF.

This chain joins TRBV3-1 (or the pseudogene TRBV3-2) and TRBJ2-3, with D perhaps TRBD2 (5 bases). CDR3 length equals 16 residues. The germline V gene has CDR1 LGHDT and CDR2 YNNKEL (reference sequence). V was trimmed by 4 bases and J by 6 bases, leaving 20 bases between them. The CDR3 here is CASSPWTNPGLDTQYF. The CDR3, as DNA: TGTGCCAGCAGCCCCTGGACGAATCCGGGGTTGGATACGCAGTATTTT.

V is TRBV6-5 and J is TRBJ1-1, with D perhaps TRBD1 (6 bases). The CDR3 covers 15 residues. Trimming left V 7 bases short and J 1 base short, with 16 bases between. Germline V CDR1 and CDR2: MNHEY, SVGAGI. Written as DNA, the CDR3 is TGTGCCAGCACGATAACCAGGACAGCGAACACTGAAGCTTTCTTT. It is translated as CASTITRTANTEAFF.

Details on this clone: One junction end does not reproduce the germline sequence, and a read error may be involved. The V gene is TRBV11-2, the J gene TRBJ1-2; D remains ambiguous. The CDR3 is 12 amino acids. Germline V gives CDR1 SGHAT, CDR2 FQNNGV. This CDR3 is CASSLESRVDVF. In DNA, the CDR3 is TGTGCCAGCAGCTTAGAATCCCGGGTCGACGTCTTC.

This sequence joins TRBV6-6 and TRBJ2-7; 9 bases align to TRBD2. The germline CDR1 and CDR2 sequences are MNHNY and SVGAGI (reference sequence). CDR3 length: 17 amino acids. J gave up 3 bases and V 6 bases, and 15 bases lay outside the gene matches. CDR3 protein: CASSRGPLAGTHYEQYF. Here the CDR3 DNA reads TGTGCCAGCAGCCGAGGACCTCTAGCGGGGACACACTACGAGCAGTACTTC.

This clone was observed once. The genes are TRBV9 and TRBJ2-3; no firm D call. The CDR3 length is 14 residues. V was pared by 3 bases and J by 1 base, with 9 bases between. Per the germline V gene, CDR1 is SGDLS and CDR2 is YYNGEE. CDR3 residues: CASSANSGTDTQYF. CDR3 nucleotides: TGTGCCAGCAGCGCGAACTCGGGCACAGATACGCAGTATTTT.

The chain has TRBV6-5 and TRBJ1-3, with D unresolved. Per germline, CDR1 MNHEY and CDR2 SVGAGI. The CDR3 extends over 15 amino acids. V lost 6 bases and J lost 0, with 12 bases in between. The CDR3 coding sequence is TGTGCCAGCAGCCTGACGCAACTCTCTGGAAACACCATATATTTT. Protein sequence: CASSLTQLSGNTIYF.

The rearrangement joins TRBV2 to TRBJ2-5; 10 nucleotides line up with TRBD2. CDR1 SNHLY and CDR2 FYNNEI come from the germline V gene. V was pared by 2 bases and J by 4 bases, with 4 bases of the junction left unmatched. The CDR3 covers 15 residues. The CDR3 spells CASSENSGGSETQYF. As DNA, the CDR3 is TGTGCCAGCAGTGAAAATAGCGGGGGGTCAGAGACCCAGTACTTC. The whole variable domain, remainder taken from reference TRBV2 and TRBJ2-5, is EPEVTQTPSHQVTQMGQEVILRCVPISNHLYFYWYRQILGQKVEFLVSFYNNEISEKSEIFDDQFSVERPDGSNFTLKIRSTKLEDSAMYFCASSENSGGSETQYFGPGTRLLVL.

The CDR3 DNA is TGTGCCAGCAGCTTAAGGGGGTACAACACAGATACGCAGTATTTT. Its protein is CASSLRGYNTDTQYF. The chain joins TRBV5-8 to TRBJ2-3, with D perhaps TRBD1 (6 bases). The length of the CDR3 is 15 residues. V lost 2 bases and J lost 2, with 12 bases in between. Germline V gene sequence: CDR1 SGHTS, CDR2 YDEGEE.

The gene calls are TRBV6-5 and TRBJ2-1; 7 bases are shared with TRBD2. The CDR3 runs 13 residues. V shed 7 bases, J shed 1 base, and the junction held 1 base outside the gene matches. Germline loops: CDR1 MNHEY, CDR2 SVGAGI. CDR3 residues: CASTLASYNEQFF. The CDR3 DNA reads TGTGCCAGCACACTAGCGTCCTACAATGAGCAGTTCTTC.

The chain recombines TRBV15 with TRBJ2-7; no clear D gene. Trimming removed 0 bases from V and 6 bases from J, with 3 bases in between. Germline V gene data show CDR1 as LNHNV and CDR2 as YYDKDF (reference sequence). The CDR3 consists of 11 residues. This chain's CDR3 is CATSREGEQYF. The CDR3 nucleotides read TGTGCCACCAGCAGAGAGGGCGAGCAGTACTTC.

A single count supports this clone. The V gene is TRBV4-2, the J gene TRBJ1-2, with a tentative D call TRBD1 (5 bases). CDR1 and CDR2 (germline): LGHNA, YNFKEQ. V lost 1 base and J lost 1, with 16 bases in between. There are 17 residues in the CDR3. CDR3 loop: CASSQGPALTVNYGYTF. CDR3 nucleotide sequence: TGTGCCAGCAGCCAAGGCCCTGCTTTGACAGTTAACTATGGCTACACCTTC.

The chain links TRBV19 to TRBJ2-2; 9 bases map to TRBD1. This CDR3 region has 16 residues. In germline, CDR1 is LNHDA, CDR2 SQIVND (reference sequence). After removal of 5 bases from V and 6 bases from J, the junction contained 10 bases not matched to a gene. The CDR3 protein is CASSPPGQGISGELFF. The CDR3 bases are TGTGCCAGTAGTCCACCGGGACAGGGAATCTCCGGGGAGCTGTTTTTT.

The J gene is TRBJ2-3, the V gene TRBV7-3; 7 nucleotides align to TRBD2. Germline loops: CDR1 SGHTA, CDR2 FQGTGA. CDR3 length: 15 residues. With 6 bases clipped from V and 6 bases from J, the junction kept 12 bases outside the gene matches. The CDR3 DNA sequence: TGTGCCAGCAGTTCTTCCGGGACTACAGGCGATACGCAGTATTTT. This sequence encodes CASSSSGTTGDTQYF.

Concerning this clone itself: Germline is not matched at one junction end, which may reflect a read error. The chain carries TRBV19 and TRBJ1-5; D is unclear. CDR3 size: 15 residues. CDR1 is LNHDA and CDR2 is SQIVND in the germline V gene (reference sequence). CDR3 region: CASRIGAFEDQPQHF. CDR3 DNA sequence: TGTGCCAGTAGAATAGGAGCCTTCGAGGATCAGCCCCAGCATTTT.

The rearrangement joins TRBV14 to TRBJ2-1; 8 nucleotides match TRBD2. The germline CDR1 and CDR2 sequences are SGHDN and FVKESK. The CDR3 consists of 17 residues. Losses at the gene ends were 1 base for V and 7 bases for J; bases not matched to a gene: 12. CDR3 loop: CASSQGESGGRRNEQFF. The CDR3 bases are TGTGCCAGCAGCCAAGGGGAGAGCGGGGGCCGGAGGAATGAGCAGTTCTTC.

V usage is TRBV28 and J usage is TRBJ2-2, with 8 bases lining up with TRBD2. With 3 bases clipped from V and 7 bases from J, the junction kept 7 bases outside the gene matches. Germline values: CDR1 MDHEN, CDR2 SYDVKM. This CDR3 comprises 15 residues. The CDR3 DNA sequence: TGTGCCAGCAGTTTTTCGGGGGGGCGCGGCGGGGAGCTGTTTTTT. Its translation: CASSFSGGRGGELFF. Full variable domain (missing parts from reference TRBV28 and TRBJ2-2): DVKVTQSSRYLVKRTGEKVFLECVQDMDHENMFWYRQDPGLGLRLIYFSYDVKMKEKGDIPEGYSVSREKKERFSLILESASTNQTSMYLCASSFSGGRGGELFFGEGSRLTVL.

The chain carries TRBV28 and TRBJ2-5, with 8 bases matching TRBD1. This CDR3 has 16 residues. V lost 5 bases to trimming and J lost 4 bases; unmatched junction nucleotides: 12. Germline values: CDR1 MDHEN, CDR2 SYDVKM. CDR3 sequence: CASSPAPGGRGETQYF. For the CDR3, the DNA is TGTGCCAGCAGTCCCGCCCCAGGGGGCAGAGGAGAGACCCAGTACTTC.

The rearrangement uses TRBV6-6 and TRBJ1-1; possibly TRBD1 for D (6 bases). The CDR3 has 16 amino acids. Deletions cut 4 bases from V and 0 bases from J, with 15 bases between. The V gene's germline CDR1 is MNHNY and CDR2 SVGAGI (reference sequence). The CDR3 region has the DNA TGTGCCAGCAGTTCTAACAGGGCCGGAATGAACACTGAAGCTTTCTTT. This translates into CASSSNRAGMNTEAFF.

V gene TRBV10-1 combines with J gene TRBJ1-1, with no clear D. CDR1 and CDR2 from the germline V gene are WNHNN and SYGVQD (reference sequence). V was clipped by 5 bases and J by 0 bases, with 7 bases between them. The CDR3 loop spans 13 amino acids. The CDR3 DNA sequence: TGCGCCAGCAGTAGGACGGTGAACACTGAAGCTTTCTTT. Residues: CASSRTVNTEAFF.

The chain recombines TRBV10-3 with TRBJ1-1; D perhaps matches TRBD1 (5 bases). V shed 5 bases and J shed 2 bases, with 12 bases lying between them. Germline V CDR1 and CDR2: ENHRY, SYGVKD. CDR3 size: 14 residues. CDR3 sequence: CAISTTEPNTEAFF. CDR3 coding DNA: TGTGCCATCAGTACGACAGAGCCTAACACTGAAGCTTTCTTT.

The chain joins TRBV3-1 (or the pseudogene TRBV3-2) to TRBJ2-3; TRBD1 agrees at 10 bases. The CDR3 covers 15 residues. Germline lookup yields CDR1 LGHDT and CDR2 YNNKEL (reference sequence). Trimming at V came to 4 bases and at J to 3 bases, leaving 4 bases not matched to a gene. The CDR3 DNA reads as TGTGCCAGCAGCCCCCGGGACAGGGGAACAGATACGCAGTATTTT. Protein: CASSPRDRGTDTQYF.

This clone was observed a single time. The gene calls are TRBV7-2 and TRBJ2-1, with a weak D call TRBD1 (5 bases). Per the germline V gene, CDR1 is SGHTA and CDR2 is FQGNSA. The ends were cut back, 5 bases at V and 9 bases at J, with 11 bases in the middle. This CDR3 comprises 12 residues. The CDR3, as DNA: TGTGCCAGCAGCCCTCGAAGGGGTGAGCAGTTCTTC. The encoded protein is CASSPRRGEQFF.